This TCR beta chain was captured by sequencing in a study of T cell responses to AZD1222 COVID-19 vaccine. The CDR3 totals 16 residues. V lost 0 bases, J lost 3 bases, and 5 bases stayed unmatched. CDR1 is MNHNY and CDR2 is SVGAGI in the germline V gene (reference sequence). Here immunoSEQ multiplex PCR was the method, and the copy in TCRdb shows in-frame clones only, minus some. The sample includes some 110,000 clones, around 87% of them seen just once. As regards this clone: Its antigen is as yet unknown.

General study results and limits: Baseline serology detected seropositivity in only six AZD1222 recipients.

The sequencing here drew on peripheral blood, taken on day 0 of AZD1222 vaccination. This sequence joins TRBV6-6 and TRBJ1-1; 9 nucleotides line up with TRBD1. The receptor's source is an adult in good health. CDR3 amino acids: CASSYSLQGADTEAFF. For the CDR3, the DNA is TGTGCCAGCAGTTACTCACTACAGGGGGCGGACACTGAAGCTTTCTTT.